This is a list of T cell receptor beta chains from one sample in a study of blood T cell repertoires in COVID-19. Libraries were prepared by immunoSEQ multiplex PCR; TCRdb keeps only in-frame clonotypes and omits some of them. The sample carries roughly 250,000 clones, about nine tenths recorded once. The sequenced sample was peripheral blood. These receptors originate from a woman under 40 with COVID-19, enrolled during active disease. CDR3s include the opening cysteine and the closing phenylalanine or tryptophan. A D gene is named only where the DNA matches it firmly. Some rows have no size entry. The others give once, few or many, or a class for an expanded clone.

DNA: TGTGCCAGCAGTTACAGATCTAAGACAGATACGCAGTATTTT
CDR3: CASSYRSKTDTQYF
V: TRBV6-5
J: TRBJ2-3
D: NA
size: NA

DNA: TGTGCCAGCAGTCGCGACACCCACTCCGAAGCTTTCTTT
CDR3: CASSRDTHSEAFF
V: TRBV7-2
J: TRBJ1-1
D: NA
size: once

DNA: TGTGCCAGCGCCAGTTTTAATCGCAGGGGGATCCCCCCGGGCCTTAACTATGGCTACACCTTC
CDR3: CASASFNRRGIPPGLNYGYTF
V: TRBV2
J: TRBJ1-2
D: TRBD1
size: NA

DNA: TGTGCCAGCAGCGCCTCAACCGGGACAGTTAATGAAAAACTGTTTTTT
CDR3: CASSASTGTVNEKLFF
V: TRBV5-6
J: TRBJ1-4
D: TRBD1
size: NA

DNA: TGTGCCAGCAGCAAAACAATGGGGGGGGAAGATGGCTACACCTTC
CDR3: CASSKTMGGEDGYTF
V: TRBV21-1
J: TRBJ1-2
D: NA
size: NA

DNA: TGTGCTAGTGGTTTAGGGGCAGGAGGCACAGATACGCAGTATTTT
CDR3: CASGLGAGGTDTQYF
V: TRBV12-5
J: TRBJ2-3
D: NA
size: NA

DNA: TGCGCCAGCAGCCAGGGAGGGGTAGGAACTGGAAACACCATATATTTT
CDR3: CASSQGGVGTGNTIYF
V: TRBV4-1
J: TRBJ1-3
D: NA
size: NA

DNA: TGTGCCAGCAGTAAGACAGGGATGGCCTACGAGCAGTACTTC
CDR3: CASSKTGMAYEQYF
V: TRBV6-5
J: TRBJ2-7
D: TRBD1
size: NA

DNA: TGTGCCAGCACCCCCTCCCGGGGGGGGCCCCCAGATACGCAGTATTTT
CDR3: CASTPSRGGPPDTQYF
V: TRBV7-2
J: TRBJ2-3
D: TRBD2
size: once

DNA: TGTGCCAGCAGTGAAGAAGGGACTAGCCGAACCTACGAGCAGTACTTC
CDR3: CASSEEGTSRTYEQYF
V: TRBV6-1
J: TRBJ2-7
D: TRBD2
size: once

DNA: TGTGCCAGCAGCTTGGATCAGGGAGGGAGGTTGGCAGATACGCAGTATTTT
CDR3: CASSLDQGGRLADTQYF
V: TRBV5-6
J: TRBJ2-3
D: TRBD2
size: NA

DNA: TGTGCCAGCAGCTTGGTGGGGACAGGGCACTACGAGCAGTACTTC
CDR3: CASSLVGTGHYEQYF
V: TRBV5-6
J: TRBJ2-7
D: TRBD1
size: NA

DNA: TGTGCCAGCAGCGATCTAGCGGGGGGGCACAATGAGCAGTTCTTC
CDR3: CASSDLAGGHNEQFF
V: TRBV9
J: TRBJ2-1
D: TRBD2
size: NA

DNA: TGTGCCAGCAGCCCCCAACCGGGACAGGGGGCTGGAAAACTGTTTTTT
CDR3: CASSPQPGQGAGKLFF
V: TRBV3-1/TRBV3-2
J: TRBJ1-4
D: TRBD1
size: NA

DNA: TGTGCCAGCAGTTCCGAAACTACAGGGAACTATGGCTACACCTTC
CDR3: CASSSETTGNYGYTF
V: TRBV6-6
J: TRBJ1-2
D: NA
size: NA

DNA: TGTGCCAGCAGGGCTAGACCGGTGACCGGGGAGCTGTTTTTT
CDR3: CASRARPVTGELFF
V: TRBV2
J: TRBJ2-2
D: NA
size: NA

DNA: TGTGCCAGCAGCTTTGCGGGGGCGCAAGAGACCCAGTACTTC
CDR3: CASSFAGAQETQYF
V: TRBV11-2
J: TRBJ2-5
D: NA
size: NA

DNA: TGTGCCAGCAGCCCAATAGCGGGGCCTAGCACAGATACGCAGTATTTT
CDR3: CASSPIAGPSTDTQYF
V: TRBV7-8
J: TRBJ2-3
D: TRBD2
size: NA

DNA: TGCGCCAGCAGCCAAGGCGGGGGGGACTCCTACGAGCAGTACTTC
CDR3: CASSQGGGDSYEQYF
V: TRBV4-1
J: TRBJ2-7
D: TRBD2
size: NA

DNA: TGCGCCAGCAGCTGGGGACAGCTCGATTCACCCCTCCACTTT
CDR3: CASSWGQLDSPLHF
V: TRBV5-1
J: TRBJ1-6
D: TRBD1
size: NA

DNA: TGTGCCAGCAGCCCTGCGGGATCAACTAATGAAAAACTGTTTTTT
CDR3: CASSPAGSTNEKLFF
V: TRBV11-2
J: TRBJ1-4
D: NA
size: once

DNA: TGTGCCAGCAGTCTCTTGGGGAGCTCCTATAATTCACCCCTCCACTTT
CDR3: CASSLLGSSYNSPLHF
V: TRBV28
J: TRBJ1-6
D: NA
size: NA